This is a list of T cell receptor beta chains from one sample in a study of T cell responses to AZD1222 COVID-19 vaccine. The repertoire was sequenced with immunoSEQ multiplex PCR; TCRdb's copy has only in-frame clones and lacks some. The sample table includes about 140,000 clones. The sample taken for sequencing was peripheral blood. Receptor source: an adult in good health. Each CDR3 is given with its conserved first and last residue. Each record gives: V gene, J gene, CDR3 protein.

TRBV7-3,TRBJ2-2,CASSLNGGVNTGELFF
TRBV7-2,TRBJ2-7,CASSLQGTESTYEQYF
TRBV30,TRBJ2-2,CASDRPTGELFF
TRBV6-4,TRBJ2-1,CASSASGGSVNEQFF
TRBV9,TRBJ2-5,CASSPTASGRGETQYF
TRBV28,TRBJ1-1,CASLEGVPGTKTEAFF
TRBV7-9,TRBJ1-1,CASSSRTGLDTEAFF
TRBV29-1,TRBJ1-1,CSVVTENTEAFF
TRBV7-2,TRBJ1-5,CASSRDSNQPQHF
TRBV30,TRBJ1-1,CAWMLGNTEAFF
TRBV5-1,TRBJ2-3,CASSSTSFTDTQYF
TRBV7-3,TRBJ2-1,CASSLYKGNEQFF
TRBV27,TRBJ1-1,CASTKGFPGTLNTEAFF
TRBV6-4,TRBJ2-3,CASSDRGDGTDTQYF
TRBV7-2,TRBJ2-5,CASSLLPIAGRGETQYF
TRBV11-2,TRBJ1-5,CASSNRARNQPQHF
TRBV30,TRBJ1-2,CAWRVQGQRIANYGYTF
TRBV11-2,TRBJ2-7,CASSTRKGQGIFEQYF
TRBV14,TRBJ2-3,CASSQEGQGALSATDTQYF
TRBV4-1,TRBJ1-2,CASSQAGGAKFGYTF
TRBV27,TRBJ1-5,CASRGGGEGQPQHF
TRBV5-1,TRBJ2-1,CASGPGQGLNEQFF
TRBV10-3,TRBJ1-1,CAISESDGLNTEAFF
TRBV3-1/TRBV3-2,TRBJ2-3,CASSQPGLAVNTQYF
TRBV5-1,TRBJ1-1,CASSLGDRGNTEAFF
TRBV18,TRBJ2-2,CASSLRDWRAGELFF
TRBV19,TRBJ1-2,CASSIIWEEGHGYTF
TRBV6-1,TRBJ1-1,CASSEQGGTEAFF
TRBV30,TRBJ2-5,CAWSASEETQYF
TRBV6-2/TRBV6-3,TRBJ1-2,CASSPTGAHGGYTF
TRBV9,TRBJ2-5,CASSVGGSGGAGETQYF
TRBV12-3/TRBV12-4,TRBJ2-1,CASSFWGANEQFF
TRBV19,TRBJ1-5,CASSIGQRSNQPQHF
TRBV4-1,TRBJ1-3,CASSQRQGRDTIYF
TRBV30,TRBJ1-2,CAWSVGGYGYTF
TRBV6-1,TRBJ2-7,CASSAGPGLAGGSSYEQYF
TRBV30,TRBJ1-5,CAWSKDAGQPQHF